This T cell receptor beta chain was sequenced in a study of shared clonotypes between healthy human individuals. Study-level results: Rarefaction showed sorted-subset sequencing was incomplete despite large depth. It was the non-shared clonotypes that had lower generation probabilities than clonotypes shared by all four donors.

The authors split each subset's genomic DNA evenly across several immunoSEQ plates. TCRdb's copy holds only in-frame clones and misses some; the assay was immunoSEQ multiplex PCR. The sample includes hundreds of thousands of clones, approximately 96% seen only once; the top ten take approximately 0.11%. This clone was detected only once. The antigen is not known. The V end lost 5 bases, the J end lost 8 bases, and 10 bases lay between the germline ends. The CDR3 is 11 residues long. The germline CDR1 and CDR2 sequences are SGHNT and YYREEE (reference sequence). Naive CD8 cells were CD45RO-negative, positively selected for CCR7, excluding terminally differentiated effector memory CD45RA+ cells.

The origin of this receptor is a woman in her twenties or thirties in good health. The sample comprised naive CD8+ T cells sorted from blood. The V call is TRBV5-4, the J call TRBJ1-1; D unclear. The CDR3 nucleotides are TGTGCCAGCAGAGTGGGTGCGGAAGCTTTCTTT. Translating gives CASRVGAEAFF.